These 24 T cell receptor beta chains share one sample of origin, sequenced in a study of blood T cell repertoires in COVID-19. The assay was immunoSEQ multiplex PCR, and TCRdb's table has in-frame clones only and misses some. The sample lists approximately 140,000 clones, roughly 88% occurring once. Source material: PBMCs or T cells enriched from blood (not recorded which). Source of these receptors: a woman in her twenties or thirties with acute COVID-19.

The chain is built from TRBV9 and TRBJ2-5; 8 nucleotides agree with TRBD1. In germline, CDR1 is SGDLS, CDR2 YYNGEE. The junction had 7 bases not matched to a gene; V was cut back by 3 bases and J by 3 bases. The CDR3 runs to 15 residues. CDR3 in DNA: TGTGCCAGCAGCGGCCCCGGGACAGGCAAAGAGACCCAGTACTTC. Translated, it gives CASSGPGTGKETQYF.

The count of this clone is one. This chain links TRBV30 with TRBJ1-2; 9 positions agree with TRBD1. Germline CDR1 is GTSNPN and CDR2 is SVGIG (reference sequence). After removal of 2 bases from V and 8 bases from J, the junction contained 9 bases not matched to a gene. This CDR3 is built from 14 residues. For the CDR3, the DNA is TGTGCCTGGAGTCCGGGACAGGGCCCTGGGGGCTACACCTTC. Translation gives CAWSPGQGPGGYTF.

The chain links TRBV2 to TRBJ1-5, with D possibly being TRBD1 (5 bases). Germline-derived CDR1 and CDR2 are SNHLY and FYNNEI. This CDR3 is 14 amino acids long. The V and J ends lost 3 bases and 6 bases respectively, with 12 bases between them. The CDR3 loop reads CASSESRVAQPQHF. The CDR3 DNA reads TGTGCCAGCAGTGAGAGCAGGGTGGCTCAGCCCCAGCATTTT.

The chain carries TRBV7-9 and TRBJ1-1; tentatively, D is TRBD1 (5 bases). This CDR3 is 12 amino acids long. Germline assignment: CDR1 SEHNR and CDR2 FQNEAQ (reference sequence). Trimming stripped 11 bases from V and 5 bases from J, with 15 bases between. CDR3 bases: TGTGCCGGACGGGGGGGTCAGACTGAAGCTTTCTTT. Its protein is CAGRGGQTEAFF.

This clone showed up just a few times. The same CDR3 also results from other DNA sequences found in this sample. The chain uses TRBV18 and TRBJ1-2; 7 nucleotides agree with TRBD1. Trimming took 6 bases from V and 3 from J; bases not matched to a gene: 4. The CDR3 runs to 13 residues. Germline V gene data show CDR1 as KGHSH and CDR2 as LQKENI. CDR3 loop: CASSPGTDYGYTF. For the CDR3, the DNA is TGTGCCAGCTCTCCCGGGACAGACTATGGCTACACCTTC. Together with reference TRBV18 and TRBJ1-2, the CDR3 gives the full variable domain: NAGVMQNPRHLVRRRGQEARLRCSPMKGHSHVYWYRQLPEEGLKFMVYLQKENIIDESGMPKERFSAEFPKEGPSILRIQQVVRGDSAAYFCASSPGTDYGYTFGSGTRLTVV.

This chain uses TRBV18 with TRBJ1-2; TRBD1 matches at 7 bases. This CDR3 comprises 15 residues. V dropped 3 bases and J dropped 0; count of bases not matched to a gene: 4. Germline V gene data show CDR1 as KGHSH and CDR2 as LQKENI. CDR3 loop: CASSPSQGTNYGYTF. CDR3 DNA sequence: TGTGCCAGCTCACCCTCACAGGGGACTAACTATGGCTACACCTTC.

The chain employs TRBV7-6 and TRBJ1-1; 7 nucleotides match TRBD1. Germline V CDR1 and CDR2: SGHVS, FNYEAQ. The CDR3 totals 16 residues. V lost 1 base, J lost 0 bases, and 5 bases stayed unmatched. The CDR3 is CASSLGYRGLNTEAFF. CDR3 DNA sequence: TGTGCCAGCAGCTTAGGGTACAGGGGACTGAACACTGAAGCTTTCTTT.

The gene calls are TRBV5-5 and TRBJ2-2, with a weak D call TRBD2 (5 bases). Germline V lookup: CDR1 SGHKS, CDR2 YYEKEE (reference sequence). This CDR3 region has 14 residues. V dropped 2 bases and J dropped 3 bases, with 8 bases sitting between them. In nucleotides, the CDR3 is TGTGCCAGCAGCTTTCGACTACACACCGGGGAGCTGTTTTTT. Translation: CASSFRLHTGELFF.

The chain couples TRBV28 to TRBJ1-5; 7 positions agree with TRBD1. Germline V lookup: CDR1 MDHEN, CDR2 SYDVKM. The CDR3 spans 14 residues. The V gene end was trimmed by 7 bases and the J gene end by 7 bases; junction bases not matched to a gene: 10. CDR3 loop: CASNPLGGWQPQHF. The CDR3 DNA reads TGTGCCAGCAACCCTTTAGGGGGCTGGCAGCCCCAGCATTTT.

The rearrangement uses TRBV7-2 and TRBJ2-5; 7 bases map to TRBD1. Germline CDR1 is SGHTA and CDR2 is FQGNSA. V gave up 7 bases and J gave up 5 bases; unmatched junction bases: 7. The CDR3 has 13 amino acids. Here the CDR3 DNA reads TGTGCCAGCACCGACAGGGCGGCGGAGACCCAGTACTTC. Translating it yields CASTDRAAETQYF.

The rearrangement joins TRBV30 to TRBJ1-2; D remains unclear. CDR1 is GTSNPN and CDR2 is SVGIG in the germline V gene (reference sequence). V was clipped by 2 bases and J by 8 bases, with 15 bases between them. CDR3 length equals 13 residues. CDR3 nucleotides: TGTGCCTGGAGTCCTCAGGATTTTGGCGGCTACACCTTC. Protein sequence: CAWSPQDFGGYTF.

The chain joins TRBV9 to TRBJ1-3; 8 nucleotides line up with TRBD1. The CDR3 length is 13 residues. Germline CDR1 reads SGDLS; CDR2 reads YYNGEE. With 7 bases clipped from V and 0 bases from J, the junction kept 0 bases outside the gene matches. The DNA for the CDR3 is TGTGCCAGCGGACAGGGCTCTGGAAACACCATATATTTT. Translation: CASGQGSGNTIYF.

The chain recombines TRBV29-1 with TRBJ2-5; possible D gene TRBD2, 6 bases. CDR3 length: 14 residues. V was clipped by 3 bases and J by 5 bases, with 16 bases between them. Germline lookup yields CDR1 SQVTM and CDR2 ANQGSEA. The CDR3 DNA reads as TGCAGCGTTGATTCGGGCGGGACGGGGGAGACCCAGTACTTC. This sequence encodes CSVDSGGTGETQYF.

V usage is TRBV18 and J usage is TRBJ1-4; 7 nucleotides align to TRBD1. Germline V lookup: CDR1 KGHSH, CDR2 LQKENI. Trimming at V came to 0 bases and at J to 7 bases, leaving 8 bases not matched to a gene. The CDR3 runs 16 residues. The CDR3 loop is CASSPPDRLGGEKLFF. The CDR3 region has the DNA TGTGCCAGCTCACCACCGGACAGGTTAGGAGGTGAAAAACTGTTTTTT.

This clone has a single count. The DNA is omitted, as the CDR3 cannot be located on it reliably, and the CDR3 follows TCRdb's listing. The gene calls are TRBV28 and TRBJ1-2; the table calls TRBD1, which could not be checked here. Counting both end residues, the CDR3 totals 14 amino acids. Per germline, CDR1 MDHEN and CDR2 SYDVKM. CDR3 loop: CASSSSTALRGYTF.

This clone was picked up a small number of times. This chain links TRBV2 with TRBJ2-2; a possible D gene is TRBD2 (6 bases). This CDR3 has 12 residues. V lost 10 bases, J lost 3 bases, and 9 bases lay in between. Germline CDR1 reads SNHLY; CDR2 reads FYNNEI. The CDR3 DNA sequence: TGTGCCATCGGAGGGGACACCGGGGAGCTGTTTTTT. It specifies CAIGGDTGELFF.

The gene calls are TRBV6-2 or TRBV6-3 and TRBJ2-7; TRBD2 aligns across 9 bases. V was pared by 2 bases and J by 3 bases, with 2 bases of the junction left unmatched. The CDR3 is 14 residues long. Germline V gene lookup returns CDR1 MNHEY and CDR2 SVGEGT. CDR3 DNA: TGTGCCAGCAGTTACGGTAGCGGGAGCTACGAGCAGTACTTC. Translating it yields CASSYGSGSYEQYF.

The chain is built from TRBV25-1 and TRBJ2-3; 8 nucleotides match TRBD2. Per germline, CDR1 MGHDK and CDR2 SYGVNS. The CDR3 contains 15 residues. The junction had 6 bases not matched to a gene; V was cut back by 4 bases and J by 3 bases. The CDR3 DNA reads as TGTGCCAGCAGTGCATCCAGCGGGAGAACAGATACGCAGTATTTT. Protein product: CASSASSGRTDTQYF.

This clone has only one observation. CDR3 in DNA: TGTGCCAGCAGCTGGAGTGAGAACACTGAAGCTTTCTTT. It yields the protein CASSWSENTEAFF. V and J are TRBV5-5 and TRBJ1-1; D not resolved. V was clipped by 3 bases and J by 1 base, with 7 bases between them. The CDR3 runs to 13 residues. Germline CDR1 SGHKS, CDR2 YYEKEE (reference sequence). The variable domain in full, with the rest retrieved from reference TRBV5-5 and TRBJ1-1, is DAGVTQSPTHLIKTRGQQVTLRCSPISGHKSVSWYQQVLGQGPQFIFQYYEKEERGRGNFPDRFSARQFPNYSSELNVNALLLGDSALYLCASSWSENTEAFFGQGTRLTVV.

The chain joins TRBV7-9 to TRBJ1-5; 10 bases align to TRBD1. The V segment lost 3 bases and the J segment 5 bases; nucleotides outside the gene matches: 4. From germline, CDR1 is SEHNR and CDR2 FQNEAQ (reference sequence). The CDR3 is 15 residues long. CDR3 DNA: TGTGCCAGCAGCTTCTCCGGACAGGGGGATCAGCCCCAGCATTTT. This codes for CASSFSGQGDQPQHF.

The rearrangement joins TRBV28 to TRBJ2-7, with a possible D match to TRBD2 (5 bases). This CDR3 has 17 amino acids. V was shortened by 6 bases and J by 3 bases, with 24 bases between the two germline ends. The germline V gene encodes CDR1 MDHEN and CDR2 SYDVKM. The CDR3 bases are TGTGCCAGCAGCCTCCCGAGGATTCGGGGTCGTCTCTACGAGCAGTACTTC. Translating gives CASSLPRIRGRLYEQYF.

V usage is TRBV5-8 and J usage is TRBJ2-5; the D is unclear. Looked up from germline, CDR1 is SGHTS and CDR2 is YDEGEE. Trimming took off 2 bases at V and 0 bases at J, with 5 bases between the two ends. This CDR3 is 13 amino acids long. The CDR3 sequence is CASSLLHQETQYF. CDR3 nucleotide sequence: TGTGCCAGCAGCTTACTCCACCAAGAGACCCAGTACTTC.

The genes are TRBV12-5 and TRBJ1-2; TRBD1 matches 10 bases. V shed 3 bases, J shed 6 bases, and the junction held 1 base outside the gene matches. Germline lookup yields CDR1 LGHNT and CDR2 FRNRAP. The CDR3 has 13 amino acids. CDR3 residues: CASGFGTGDGYTF. In DNA form, the CDR3 reads TGTGCTAGTGGTTTTGGGACAGGGGATGGCTACACCTTC.

CDR3 residues: CASSIASGMWYEQYF. DNA of the CDR3: TGTGCCAGTAGTATCGCGAGCGGGATGTGGTACGAGCAGTACTTC. V is TRBV19 and J is TRBJ2-7; TRBD2 agrees at 7 bases. The germline CDR1 and CDR2 sequences are LNHDA and SQIVND (reference sequence). The junction had 9 bases not matched to a gene; V was cut back by 3 bases and J by 4 bases. The CDR3 covers 15 residues. Full variable domain (outside the CDR3, taken from reference TRBV19 and TRBJ2-7): DGGITQSPKYLFRKEGQNVTLSCEQNLNHDAMYWYRQDPGQGLRLIYYSQIVNDFQKGDIAEGYSVSREKKESFPLTVTSAQKNPTAFYLCASSIASGMWYEQYFGPGTRLTVT.